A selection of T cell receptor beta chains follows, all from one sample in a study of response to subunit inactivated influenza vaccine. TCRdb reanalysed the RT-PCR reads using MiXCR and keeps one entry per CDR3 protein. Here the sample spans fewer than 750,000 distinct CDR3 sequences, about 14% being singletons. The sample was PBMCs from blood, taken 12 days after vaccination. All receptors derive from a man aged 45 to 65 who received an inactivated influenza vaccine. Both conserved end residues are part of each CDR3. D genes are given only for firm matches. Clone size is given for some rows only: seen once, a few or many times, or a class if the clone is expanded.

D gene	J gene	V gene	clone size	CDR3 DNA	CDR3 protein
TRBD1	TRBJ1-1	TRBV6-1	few	TGTGCCAGCAGCGTAACAGGGGTGAACACTGAAGCTTTCTTT	CASSVTGVNTEAFF
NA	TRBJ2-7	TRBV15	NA	TGTGCCACCAGCAGAGCAGGAGGGGACTACGAGCAGTACTTC	CATSRAGGDYEQYF
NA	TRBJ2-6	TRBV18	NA	TGTGCCAGCTCTCTCCAGGCTACCGGGGCCAACGTCCTGACTTTC	CASSLQATGANVLTF
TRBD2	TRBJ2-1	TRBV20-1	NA	TGCAGTGAGACCCTAGCGGGAGGTCTTTACAATGAGCAGTTCTTC	CSETLAGGLYNEQFF
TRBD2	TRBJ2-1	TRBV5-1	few	TGCGCCAGCAGCCATCCGGGGACTAGCGCCTCGGGTGAGCAGTTCTTC	CASSHPGTSASGEQFF
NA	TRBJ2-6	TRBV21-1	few	TGTGCCAGCAGCATCAGATCCTCGTGCTCTGGGGCCAACGTCCTGACTTTC	CASSIRSSCSGANVLTF
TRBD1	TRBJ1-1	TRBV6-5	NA	TGTGCCAGCAGTTACCGGGACAGGGGGGCTGAAGCTTTCTTT	CASSYRDRGAEAFF
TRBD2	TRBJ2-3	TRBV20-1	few	TGCAGTGCAAGTCGGACTAGCGGTTTCACAGATACGCAGTATTTT	CSASRTSGFTDTQYF
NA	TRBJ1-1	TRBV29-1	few	TGCAGCGTTAGCAGGAACCTGAACACTGAAGCTTTCTTT	CSVSRNLNTEAFF
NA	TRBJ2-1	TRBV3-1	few	TGTGCCAGCAGCCAAGGGACGGCCTACAATGAGCAGTTCTTC	CASSQGTAYNEQFF
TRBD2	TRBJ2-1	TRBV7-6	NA	TGTGCCAGCAGCCAGTTAGGGGCGGGAGGCCTATCCTACAATGAGCAGTTCTTC	CASSQLGAGGLSYNEQFF
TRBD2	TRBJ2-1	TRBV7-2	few	TGTGCCAGCAGCTTAGGTCTAGCGGGGGACCTATCGCAGTTCTTC	CASSLGLAGDLSQFF
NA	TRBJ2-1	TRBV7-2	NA	TGTGCCAGCAGCTTGGAGGGAACCAACTACAATGAGCAGTTCTTC	CASSLEGTNYNEQFF
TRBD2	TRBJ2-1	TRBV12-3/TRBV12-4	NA	TGTGCCAGCAGCCGGGACTACGGCAGCTACAATGAGCAGTTCTTC	CASSRDYGSYNEQFF
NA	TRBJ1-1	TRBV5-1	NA	TGCGCCAGCAGCTCTCTCCAGGGTAGGAACACTGAAGCTTTCTTT	CASSSLQGRNTEAFF
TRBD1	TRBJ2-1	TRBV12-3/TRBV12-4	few	TGTGCCAGCAGACAAGACAGGGGGCCTGAGCAGTTCTTC	CASRQDRGPEQFF
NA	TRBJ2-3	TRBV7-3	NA	TGTGCCAGCAGCCGGGGGAGCTCAGATACGCAGTATTTT	CASSRGSSDTQYF
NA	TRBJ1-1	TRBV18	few	TGTGCCAGCTCACCACCGGTCGTCCGTGCCACTGAAGCTTTCTTT	CASSPPVVRATEAFF
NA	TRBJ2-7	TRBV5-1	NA	TGCGCCAGCGCTGCCGGGACTCTTTCCTACGAGCAGTACTTC	CASAAGTLSYEQYF
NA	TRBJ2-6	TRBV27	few	TGTGCCAGCAGTTTATCGAGCGTGGGGGCCAACGTCCTGACTTTC	CASSLSSVGANVLTF
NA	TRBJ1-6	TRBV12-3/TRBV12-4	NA	TGTGCCAGCAGGGGCGGCAGGGACGGTTCACCCCTCCACTTT	CASRGGRDGSPLHF
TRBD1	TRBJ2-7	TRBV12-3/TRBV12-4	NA	TGTGCCAGCAGGCGCGGACAGGGATCCTCCTACGAGCAGTACTTC	CASRRGQGSSYEQYF
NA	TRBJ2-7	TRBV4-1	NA	TGCGCCAGCAGCCATTTACCGGGGGCTGAAGAGCAGTACTTC	CASSHLPGAEEQYF
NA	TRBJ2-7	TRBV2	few	TGTGCCAGCAGTGAAGCGCTACGGACAGTCGGGAATCCCTACGAGCAGTACTTC	CASSEALRTVGNPYEQYF
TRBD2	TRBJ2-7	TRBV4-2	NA	TGTGCCAGCAGCCAAGTCTTAGCGGGGGAGCAGTACTTC	CASSQVLAGEQYF
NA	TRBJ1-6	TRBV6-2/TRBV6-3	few	TGTGCCAGCAGCCGTAGGAACTTAAATTCACCCCTCCACTTT	CASSRRNLNSPLHF
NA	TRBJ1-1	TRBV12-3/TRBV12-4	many	TGTGCCAGCAGTTTATGGGGCGGCACTGAAGCTTTCTTT	CASSLWGGTEAFF
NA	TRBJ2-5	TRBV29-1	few	TGCAGCGTTGAAGGGGCTAGCGCCGAAGAGACCCAGTACTTC	CSVEGASAEETQYF
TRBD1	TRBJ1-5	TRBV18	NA	TGTGCCAGCTCAGCAGGGACAGGAATTCAGCCCCAGCATTTT	CASSAGTGIQPQHF
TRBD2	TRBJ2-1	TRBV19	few	TGTGCCAGTAGTTTTAGCGGGATCTACAATGAGCAGTTCTTC	CASSFSGIYNEQFF
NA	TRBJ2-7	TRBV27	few	TGTGCCAGCAGTTTAGGTTCGGAGCCCTACGAGCAGTACTTC	CASSLGSEPYEQYF
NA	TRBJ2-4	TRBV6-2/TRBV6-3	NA	TGTGCCAGCAATATAGGACCGAGCTTGGGGGATCAGTACTTC	CASNIGPSLGDQYF
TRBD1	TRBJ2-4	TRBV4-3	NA	TGCGCCAGCAGCCAAGCGGGACAGGGGGTTGCCAAAAACATTCAGTACTTC	CASSQAGQGVAKNIQYF
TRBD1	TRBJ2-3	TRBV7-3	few	TGTGCCAGCAGCGACGGGACAGGGAGCACAGATACGCAGTATTTT	CASSDGTGSTDTQYF
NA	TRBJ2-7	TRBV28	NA	TGTGCCAGCACTTCAAAGTTGACAGCTACCTACGAGCAGTACTTC	CASTSKLTATYEQYF
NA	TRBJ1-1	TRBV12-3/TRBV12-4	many	TGTGCCAGCAGGTTAACAGGTTACCACACTGAAGCTTTCTTT	CASRLTGYHTEAFF
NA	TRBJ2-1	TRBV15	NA	TGTGCCACCAGCAGCCGCCTAGCGAGTTCCTACAATGAGCAGTTCTTC	CATSSRLASSYNEQFF
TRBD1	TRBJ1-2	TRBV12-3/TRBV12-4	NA	TGTGCCAGCAGTTACTGGCAGGGGGAACATGGCTACACCTTC	CASSYWQGEHGYTF
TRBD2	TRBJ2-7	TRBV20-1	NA	TGCAGTGCTAGCTTGGGAGGGCTGGACGAGCAGTACTTC	CSASLGGLDEQYF
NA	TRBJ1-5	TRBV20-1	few	TGCAGTGCTGGGGAGATTAATACTCAGGGCAATCAGCCCCAGCATTTT	CSAGEINTQGNQPQHF
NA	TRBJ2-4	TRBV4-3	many	TGCGCCAGCAGCCAAGGTTCCGGGAGTTTGGGAAACATTCAGTACTTC	CASSQGSGSLGNIQYF
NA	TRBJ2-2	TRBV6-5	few	TGTGCCAGCAGTTATAGCAGTACTGACACGGACACCGGGGAGCTGTTTTTT	CASSYSSTDTDTGELFF
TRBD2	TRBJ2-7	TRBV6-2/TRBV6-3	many	TGTGCCAGCAGGGACTGGCGGGAGTCCTACGAGCAGTACTTC	CASRDWRESYEQYF
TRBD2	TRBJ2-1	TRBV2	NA	TGTGCCAGCAGTGAAGAGCCAGCGGGGGGCAACAATGAGCAGTTCTTC	CASSEEPAGGNNEQFF
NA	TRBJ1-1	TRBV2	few	TGTGCCAGCAAACCACCCACAGGGTTCAACACTGAAGCTTTCTTT	CASKPPTGFNTEAFF
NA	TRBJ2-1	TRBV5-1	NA	TGCGCCAGCAGCATTAGACAGGCCCCCCTAAGAGAATGGATTAACAATGAGCAGTTCTTC	CASSIRQAPLREWINNEQFF
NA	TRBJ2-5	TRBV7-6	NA	TGTGCCAGCAGCTTAGACTTACTCCAAGAGACCCAGTACTTC	CASSLDLLQETQYF
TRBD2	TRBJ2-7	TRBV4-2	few	TGTGCCAGCAGCCAAGAATCGAGGACTAGCGGCACCTACGAGCAGTACTTC	CASSQESRTSGTYEQYF
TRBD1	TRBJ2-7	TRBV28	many	TGTGCCAGCAGTTTCGGAGACAGGGGCTACGAGCAGTACTTC	CASSFGDRGYEQYF
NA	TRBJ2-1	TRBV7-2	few	TGTGCCAGCAGCTTAGAGAGCGGGACAGACTACAATGAGCAGTTCTTC	CASSLESGTDYNEQFF
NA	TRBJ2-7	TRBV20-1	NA	TGCAGTGCTAGAGATCTACGGGGGTACCTTACTGACGAGCAGTACTTC	CSARDLRGYLTDEQYF
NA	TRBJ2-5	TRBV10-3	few	TGTGCCATCAGAGACCCGGGAAGACAAGAGACCCAGTACTTC	CAIRDPGRQETQYF
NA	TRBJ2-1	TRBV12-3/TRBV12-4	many	TGTGCCAGCAGTCCGCAGGACGGCCTATACAATGAGCAGTTCTTC	CASSPQDGLYNEQFF
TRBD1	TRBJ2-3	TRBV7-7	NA	TGTGCTAGCAGTGTTTGGACAGGGGAAACAGATACGCAGTATTTT	CASSVWTGETDTQYF
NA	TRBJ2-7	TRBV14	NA	TGTGCCAGCAGCCAAGATCTTTTCGGGGTCTACGAGCAGTACTTC	CASSQDLFGVYEQYF
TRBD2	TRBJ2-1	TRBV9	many	TGTGCCAGCAGCGTGGCTAGCGGGACACCTAATGAGCAGTTCTTC	CASSVASGTPNEQFF
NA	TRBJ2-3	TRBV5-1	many	TGCGCCAGCAGCTTGGTTGTACAGTCTAGCACAGATACGCAGTATTTT	CASSLVVQSSTDTQYF
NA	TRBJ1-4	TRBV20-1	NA	TGCAGTGCTAGAGACCCTAACAGAGCAACTAATGAAAAACTGTTTTTT	CSARDPNRATNEKLFF
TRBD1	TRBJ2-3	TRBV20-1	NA	TGCAGTGCTATGGGTTGTGGACAGGGGATCACAGATACGCAGTATTTT	CSAMGCGQGITDTQYF
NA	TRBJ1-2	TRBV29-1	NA	TGCAGCGTAAACAGGGTTCTTGCGGACTATGGCTACACCTTC	CSVNRVLADYGYTF